This TCR beta chain stems from a study of blood T cell repertoires in COVID-19. At the level of the study: Acute and convalescent COVID-19 samples came from the United States, Italy and Spain. PBMCs, B-cell-depleted T cells, or T cells provided the cDNA or gDNA that made up the material.

Original handling: How many nucleated cells were present was estimated from reference gene primer amplification. Clones were read by immunoSEQ multiplex PCR, and TCRdb kept only the in-frame ones, dropping some. V, J and clone size are those of that table, while D and trimming were read from the DNA. The repertoire holds about 24,000 clones, with about 82% as singletons. This CDR3 spans 15 amino acids. V was pared by 1 base and J by 2 bases, with 3 bases of the junction left unmatched. Per germline, CDR1 KGHSH and CDR2 LQKENI. This chain connects TRBV18 to TRBJ1-1; 8 bases agree with TRBD1. The sequencing input was peripheral blood. The sequence derives from a human donor with active COVID-19. The donor label of this sample is uncertain. The CDR3 here is CASSPRTGTNTEAFF. CDR3 in DNA: TGTGCCAGCTCACCACGGACAGGGACCAACACTGAAGCTTTCTTT.